This T cell receptor (beta chain) was sequenced in a study of T cells in Graves' hyperthyroidism and ophthalmopathy. The CDR3 is 14 residues long. Trimming removed 3 bases at V and 0 bases at J, with 9 bases between. CDR1 DFQATT and CDR2 SNEGSKA come from the germline V gene (reference sequence). The hyperthyroidism was newly diagnosed and had lasted under 2 months; the patients were aged 18 to 65. It was at first hyperthyroidism diagnosis, before any ophthalmopathy symptoms, that the blood sample was taken. The investigators amplified TCR beta CDR3 regions from RNA transcripts. The study used the HTBI primer set for a first-round RT-PCR of the TCR CDR3. TCRdb ran MiXCR on the multiplex PCR reads and lists one entry per CDR3 protein. The sample yields a few hundred thousand distinct CDR3 sequences, over 12% seen once. Study-wide results and limits: The majority of expanded thyroid clonotypes above 0.001 also appeared in blood.

There are many counts of this clonotype. Its antigen is currently unknown. The TCR sequence derives from a woman between 45 and 65 years old with Graves' hyperthyroidism that later progressed to Graves' ophthalmopathy. The chain joins TRBV20-1 to TRBJ2-1, with D maybe TRBD2 (6 bases). The sample taken for sequencing was blood. This CDR3 reads CSASGDFSYNEQFF. The CDR3 nucleotides are TGCAGTGCTAGTGGGGACTTCTCCTACAATGAGCAGTTCTTC.